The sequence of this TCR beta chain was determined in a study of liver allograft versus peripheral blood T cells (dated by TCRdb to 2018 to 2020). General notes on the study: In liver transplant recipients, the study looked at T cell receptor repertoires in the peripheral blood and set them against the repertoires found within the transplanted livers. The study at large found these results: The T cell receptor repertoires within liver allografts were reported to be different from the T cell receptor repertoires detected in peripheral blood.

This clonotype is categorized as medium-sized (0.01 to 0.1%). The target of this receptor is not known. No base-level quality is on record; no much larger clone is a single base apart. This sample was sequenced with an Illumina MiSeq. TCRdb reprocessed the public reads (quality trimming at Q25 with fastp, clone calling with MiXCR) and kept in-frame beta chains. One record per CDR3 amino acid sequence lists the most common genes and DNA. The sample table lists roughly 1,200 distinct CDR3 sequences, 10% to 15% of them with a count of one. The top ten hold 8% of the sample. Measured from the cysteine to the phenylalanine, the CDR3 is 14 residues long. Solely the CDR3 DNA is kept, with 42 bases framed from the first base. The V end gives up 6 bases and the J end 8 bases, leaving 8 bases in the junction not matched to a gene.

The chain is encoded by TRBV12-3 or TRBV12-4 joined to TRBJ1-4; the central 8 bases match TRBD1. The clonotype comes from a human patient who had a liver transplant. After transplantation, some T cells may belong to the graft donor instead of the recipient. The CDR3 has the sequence CASRRTGFSEKLFF. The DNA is TGTGCCAGCAGGCGGACAGGGTTCAGCGAAAAACTGTTTTTT.